The next 19 T cell receptor beta chains were all read from a single sample in a study of blood T cell repertoires in COVID-19. Sequencing used immunoSEQ multiplex PCR; TCRdb keeps in-frame clones, though not all of them. The table includes more than 100,000 clones, approximately 88% detected once. The sequenced sample was peripheral blood. The receptors originated from a man aged 70 or older with active COVID-19.

The V and J genes are TRBV19 and TRBJ2-7; weak D call: TRBD1 (5 bases). This CDR3 is built from 13 residues. V lost 5 bases, J lost 6 bases, and 14 bases lay in between. Germline V gene lookup returns CDR1 LNHDA and CDR2 SQIVND (reference sequence). The CDR3 loop is CASSAPWGGEQYF. The CDR3 DNA reads TGTGCCAGTAGTGCCCCTTGGGGCGGCGAGCAGTACTTC.

The gene calls are TRBV5-1 and TRBJ1-1; the D gene is possibly TRBD1 (6 bases). Trimming took 3 bases from V and 0 from J, leaving 9 bases between them. Germline loops: CDR1 SGHRS, CDR2 YFSETQ. This CDR3 contains 14 residues. The CDR3 spells CASSSTGLNTEAFF. CDR3 nucleotides: TGCGCCAGCAGCTCGACAGGCCTGAACACTGAAGCTTTCTTT.

A word on this clone: Other DNA variants within this sample encode the same CDR3. The CDR3 nucleotides read TGTGCCAGCAGTTACAGGGATTCCTACGAGCAGTACTTC. The encoded protein is CASSYRDSYEQYF. The chain is built from TRBV27 and TRBJ2-7, with D maybe TRBD1 (6 bases). Per germline, CDR1 MNHEY and CDR2 SMNVEV (reference sequence). The CDR3 loop spans 13 amino acids. Deletions cut 4 bases from V and 1 base from J, with 8 bases between.

The J gene is TRBJ1-4, the V gene TRBV4-1, with D perhaps matching TRBD1 (5 bases). From germline, CDR1 is MGHRA and CDR2 YSYEKL. The CDR3 has 16 amino acids. V was pared by 3 bases and J by 5 bases, with 16 bases between. CDR3 protein: CASSQSGGTGNEKLFF. The DNA for the CDR3 is TGCGCCAGCAGCCAGTCAGGAGGGACGGGGAATGAAAAACTGTTTTTT.

The V gene is TRBV6-6, the J gene TRBJ1-3; 8 bases fit TRBD1. CDR1 is MNHNY, CDR2 SVGAGI, per germline (reference sequence). With V trimmed by 5 bases and J by 0 bases, 6 bases remained unmatched. The CDR3 loop spans 16 amino acids. For the CDR3, the DNA is TGTGCCAGCAGTCAGGGGGCAGCGGGCTCTGGAAACACCATATATTTT. This sequence encodes CASSQGAAGSGNTIYF.

The chain employs TRBV19 and TRBJ2-2; 10 bases line up with TRBD2. V lost 4 bases to trimming and J lost 7 bases; unmatched junction nucleotides: 15. The CDR3 is 18 amino acids. Looked up from germline, CDR1 is LNHDA and CDR2 is SQIVND (reference sequence). The chain's CDR3 is CASSTPRVAGGSSGELFF. The CDR3 DNA reads as TGTGCCAGTAGTACCCCCCGGGTAGCGGGAGGAAGTAGCGGGGAGCTGTTTTTT.

The J gene is TRBJ1-2, the V gene TRBV7-9; TRBD1 is a possible D gene (5 bases). The ends were cut back, 2 bases at V and 7 bases at J, with 20 bases in the middle. The CDR3 totals 16 residues. In germline, CDR1 is SEHNR, CDR2 FQNEAQ (reference sequence). The CDR3 DNA follows: TGTGCCAGCAGCTTATGGGGGGAGGCTACTCCTGGTGGCTACACCTTC. It translates to CASSLWGEATPGGYTF.

The chain is built from TRBV5-1 and TRBJ1-3; D is possibly TRBD1 (6 bases). V was cut by 0 bases and J by 4 bases, with 11 bases left in between. Germline CDR1 reads SGHRS; CDR2 reads YFSETQ. The CDR3 is 15 amino acids. CDR3 sequence reads: CASSLDRVYGNTIYF. CDR3 coding DNA: TGCGCCAGCAGCTTGGACAGGGTCTACGGAAACACCATATATTTT.

The chain is built from TRBV6-6 and TRBJ1-2; a possible D gene is TRBD1 (6 bases). V shed 9 bases and J shed 3 bases, with 8 bases lying between them. Germline V gene lookup returns CDR1 MNHNY and CDR2 SVGAGI (reference sequence). CDR3 length equals 11 residues. The CDR3 reads CASRQDYGYTF. The CDR3 DNA reads as TGTGCCAGTCGACAGGACTATGGCTACACCTTC.

The chain has TRBV28 and TRBJ2-5; TRBD1 might be the D (5 bases). CDR1 and CDR2 (germline): MDHEN, SYDVKM. V lost 3 bases to trimming and J lost 1 base, with 12 bases between them. This CDR3 has 15 amino acids. Written as DNA, the CDR3 is TGTGCCAGCAGTTTGGCTCGAAGGGGCCAAGAGACCCAGTACTTC. It yields the protein CASSLARRGQETQYF.

The rearrangement links TRBV21-1 to TRBJ2-3; the tabulated D call, TRBD2, remains unverified against the DNA. TRBV21-1 represents a pseudogene. The CDR3 runs 16 residues. The CDR3 loop is CASSKAQADCTDTQYF. In nucleotides, the CDR3 is TGTGCCAGCAGCAAAGCGCAAGCCGACTGCACAGATACGCAGTATTTT.

This chain uses TRBV28 with TRBJ2-1; 7 bases match TRBD1. The V gene's germline CDR1 is MDHEN and CDR2 SYDVKM. The length of the CDR3 is 16 residues. With V trimmed by 5 bases and J by 4 bases, 11 bases remained unmatched. The CDR3 DNA sequence: TGTGCCAGCAGTAAACTCCGGGACAGAAGTTACAATGAGCAGTTCTTC. As protein: CASSKLRDRSYNEQFF.

The chain recombines TRBV24-1 with TRBJ2-1; 9 bases align to TRBD1. The trim removed 6 bases at V and 9 bases at J, leaving 14 bases unmatched. CDR3 length: 16 amino acids. Germline V lookup: CDR1 KGHDR, CDR2 SFDVKD. The CDR3 sequence is CATSRQGGMGFGEQFF. The CDR3 coding sequence is TGTGCCACCAGTCGACAGGGGGGTATGGGTTTTGGTGAGCAGTTCTTC.

This chain links TRBV30 with TRBJ1-5; D may be TRBD1 (5 bases). Germline-derived CDR1 and CDR2 are GTSNPN and SVGIG (reference sequence). CDR3 size: 13 residues. Trimming removed 0 bases at V and 4 bases at J, with 7 bases between. In DNA form, the CDR3 reads TGTGCCTGGAGTGTACGGGGGAATCAGCCCCAGCATTTT. Protein: CAWSVRGNQPQHF.

This chain joins TRBV7-9 and TRBJ2-7; 9 bases agree with TRBD1. J gave up 2 bases and V 8 bases, and 7 bases lay outside the gene matches. CDR3 length equals 14 residues. Germline CDR1 is SEHNR and CDR2 is FQNEAQ (reference sequence). DNA of the CDR3: TGTGCCAGCTCAGGGACAGGGACAACCTACGAGCAGTACTTC. It is translated as CASSGTGTTYEQYF.

The rearrangement uses TRBV28 and TRBJ1-1; D uncertain. The CDR3 has 12 residues. V shed 7 bases and J shed 5 bases, with 11 bases lying between them. Germline V gene sequence: CDR1 MDHEN, CDR2 SYDVKM. This CDR3 is CASTPRGTEAFF. CDR3 nucleotide sequence: TGTGCCAGCACCCCCCGAGGGACTGAAGCTTTCTTT.

In its sample, this clone was seen a few times. The chain couples TRBV5-1 to TRBJ1-6; D remains unclear. This CDR3 is 14 amino acids long. Per germline, CDR1 SGHRS and CDR2 YFSETQ. Trimming removed 2 bases at V and 7 bases at J, with 10 bases between. This CDR3 reads CASSFKGENSPLHF. The CDR3 bases are TGCGCCAGCAGCTTCAAGGGAGAGAATTCACCCCTCCACTTT.

V is TRBV5-6 and J is TRBJ1-5; D unclear. V dropped 0 bases and J dropped 7 bases, with 8 bases sitting between them. Per the germline V gene, CDR1 is SGHDT and CDR2 is YYEEEE. The CDR3 consists of 13 residues. The CDR3 sequence is CASSLGPGQPQHF. The DNA of the CDR3 is TGTGCCAGCAGCTTGGGCCCGGGGCAGCCCCAGCATTTT.

The chain recombines TRBV5-1 with TRBJ2-2; no reliable D call. This CDR3 comprises 12 residues. Germline values: CDR1 SGHRS, CDR2 YFSETQ. Trimming pared 5 bases from V and 6 bases from J, leaving 8 bases between. CDR3 sequence (DNA): TGCGCCAGCAGGTACAATGCCGGGGAGCTGTTTTTT. Protein: CASRYNAGELFF.